These T cell receptor beta chains were read from a single sample in a study of PD-1 blockade in classical Hodgkin lymphoma. Generated by immunoSEQ multiplex PCR, the TCRdb table keeps only in-frame clones and is missing some. Among 20,000 to 25,000 clones, about 83% were seen once, and the ten largest hold nearly 8%. The sample consisted of peripheral blood mononuclear cells (PBMCs), taken before the second cycle of nivolumab. Receptors originate from a human donor with classical Hodgkin lymphoma. Each CDR3 is given with its conserved first and last residue. A D gene is named only where the DNA matches it firmly. Expanded clones are given a class, and other clones once, few, many or no size at all.

few	.	TRBV11-2	TRBJ1-1	CASSSPMRNTEAFF	TGTGCCAGCAGCTCCCCCATGAGGAACACTGAAGCTTTCTTT
.	.	TRBV2	TRBJ2-1	CASTSVGGSGNEQFF	TGTGCCAGCACCTCGGTTGGGGGGTCTGGCAATGAGCAGTTCTTC
.	.	TRBV5-1	TRBJ2-3	CASRTPGKDTQYF	TGCGCCAGCAGAACCCCAGGGAAGGATACGCAGTATTTT
.	.	TRBV7-2	TRBJ2-5	CASSLKGRETQYF	TGTGCCAGCAGCTTAAAGGGTCGAGAGACCCAGTACTTC
.	.	TRBV7-9	TRBJ2-7	CASSGTGGGDYEQYF	TGTGCCAGCAGCGGAACAGGGGGAGGGGACTACGAGCAGTACTTC
few	TRBD2	TRBV30	TRBJ2-1	CAWSPGLAGGPDEQFF	TGTGCCTGGAGTCCGGGACTAGCGGGAGGGCCGGATGAGCAGTTCTTC
.	.	TRBV18	TRBJ1-4	CASRPRGPTNEKLFF	TGTGCCAGCCGACCCCGGGGGCCAACTAATGAAAAACTGTTTTTT
once	.	TRBV21-1	TRBJ1-5	CASSQRRGPQPQHF	TGTGCCAGCAGCCAAAGAAGGGGGCCACAGCCCCAGCATTTT
.	.	TRBV4-3	TRBJ2-1	CASSQEGTSSHNEQFF	TGCGCCAGCAGCCAAGAGGGCACTAGCAGTCACAATGAGCAGTTCTTC
once	.	TRBV6-5	TRBJ1-3	CASRPGQTGNTIYF	TGTGCCAGCAGACCCGGACAGACTGGAAACACCATATATTTT
.	.	TRBV19	TRBJ1-1	CASSPNARGAGNTEAFF	TGTGCCAGTAGCCCAAATGCCAGGGGCGCTGGGAACACTGAAGCTTTCTTT
.	TRBD1	TRBV7-9	TRBJ2-5	CASSLGQRKTQYF	TGTGCCAGCAGCTTGGGACAGCGAAAGACCCAGTACTTC
.	.	TRBV11-2	TRBJ2-7	CASSLGPQGYEQYF	TGTGCCAGCAGCTTAGGTCCCCAGGGGTACGAGCAGTACTTC
.	.	TRBV19	TRBJ1-3	CASSRGVVSGNTIYF	TGTGCCAGTAGTAGGGGCGTTGTCTCTGGAAACACCATATATTTT
.	TRBD1	TRBV11-2	TRBJ2-5	CASSFPVGQGARETQYF	TGTGCCAGCAGCTTTCCTGTGGGACAGGGGGCGCGGGAGACCCAGTACTTC
few	TRBD1	TRBV7-6	TRBJ1-2	CASSLVPTGTVYGYTF	TGTGCCAGCAGCTTAGTCCCGACAGGGACGGTCTATGGCTACACCTTC
.	TRBD2	TRBV5-4	TRBJ2-3	CASSLRSGRDTDTQYF	TGTGCCAGCAGCTTGCGAAGCGGGAGGGACACAGATACGCAGTATTTT
large	TRBD1	TRBV28	TRBJ1-5	CASSSGQGGLYSNQPQHF	TGTGCCAGCAGTTCGGGACAGGGGGGCCTTTATAGCAATCAGCCCCAGCATTTT
.	TRBD2	TRBV2	TRBJ2-5	CASTIQGPGGAQYF	TGTGCCAGCACCATCCAAGGACCGGGAGGGGCCCAGTACTTC
.	TRBD1	TRBV29-1	TRBJ2-7	CSVEGTGATTYEQYF	TGCAGCGTAGAAGGAACAGGGGCCACCACCTACGAGCAGTACTTC
.	.	TRBV7-8	TRBJ2-4	CASSLARDKNIQYF	TGTGCCAGCAGCTTAGCCCGGGACAAAAACATTCAGTACTTC
.	TRBD1	TRBV11-3	TRBJ1-1	CASSWQGGTEAFF	TGTGCCAGCAGCTGGCAGGGGGGAACTGAAGCTTTCTTT
.	.	TRBV27	TRBJ2-3	CASSFLTDTQYF	TGTGCCAGCAGTTTTCTCACAGATACGCAGTATTTT
.	.	TRBV4-1	TRBJ2-3	CASSQEMKAGWRTDTQYF	TGCGCCAGCAGCCAAGAAATGAAGGCAGGGTGGAGGACAGATACGCAGTATTTT
.	TRBD1	TRBV6-1	TRBJ1-2	CASRRTGMKNYGYTF	TGTGCCAGCCGTCGGACAGGAATGAAGAACTATGGCTACACCTTC
.	.	TRBV27	TRBJ2-5	CASSLSGIAGGPLQETQYF	TGTGCCAGCAGTCTAAGTGGTATAGCAGGCGGTCCCCTTCAAGAGACCCAGTACTTC
.	TRBD1	TRBV18	TRBJ2-1	CASSPRIGKTGDEQFF	TGTGCCAGCTCACCACGGATTGGTAAAACAGGGGATGAGCAGTTCTTC
.	.	TRBV27	TRBJ2-3	CASSLNEVADTQYF	TGTGCCAGCAGTTTAAACGAGGTTGCAGATACGCAGTATTTT
.	TRBD2	TRBV28	TRBJ2-3	CASSLRGATDTQYF	TGTGCCAGCAGCTTGCGGGGGGCCACAGATACGCAGTATTTT
.	.	TRBV11-2	TRBJ2-1	CASSPAPNEQFF	TGTGCCAGCAGCCCCGCCCCCAATGAGCAGTTCTTC
.	TRBD2	TRBV11-3	TRBJ2-1	CASSLMGTSGTLFNEQFF	TGTGCCAGCAGCTTAATGGGTACTAGCGGGACTCTCTTCAATGAGCAGTTCTTC
.	.	TRBV5-1	TRBJ1-1	CASSLLGRASNTEAFF	TGCGCCAGCAGCCTGCTGGGGCGGGCCTCGAACACTGAAGCTTTCTTT
.	.	TRBV27	TRBJ2-7	CASSLEGGASYEQYF	TGTGCCAGCAGTTTAGAAGGGGGAGCATCCTACGAGCAGTACTTC
.	TRBD1	TRBV9	TRBJ2-5	CARALDRHQETQYF	TGTGCCAGAGCCCTGGACAGGCACCAAGAGACCCAGTACTTC